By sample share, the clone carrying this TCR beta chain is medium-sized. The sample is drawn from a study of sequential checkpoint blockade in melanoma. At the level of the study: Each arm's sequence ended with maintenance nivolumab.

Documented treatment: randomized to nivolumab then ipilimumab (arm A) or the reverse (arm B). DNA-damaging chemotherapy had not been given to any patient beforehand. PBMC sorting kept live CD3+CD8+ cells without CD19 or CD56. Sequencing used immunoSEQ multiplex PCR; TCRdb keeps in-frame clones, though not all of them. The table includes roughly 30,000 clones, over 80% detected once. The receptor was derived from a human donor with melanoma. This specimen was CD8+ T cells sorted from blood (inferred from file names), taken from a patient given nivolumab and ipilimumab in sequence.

The CDR3 sequence is CASSLAGKGLPYEQYF. The DNA for the CDR3 is TGTGCCAGCAGCTTAGCCGGCAAGGGGCTTCCCTACGAGCAGTACTTC. This chain connects TRBV13 to TRBJ2-7; TRBD1 is a possible D gene (5 bases). Between the trimmed V and J ends, which lost 1 base and 2 bases, there was a span of 15 bases. The germline V gene encodes CDR1 PRHDT and CDR2 FYEKMQ (reference sequence). This CDR3 has 16 residues.